This passage covers 20 T cell receptor beta chains from one sample sequenced in a study of blood T cells in healthy people across ages. With a J-beta primer mix and a sample-barcoded 5' primer, a second PCR ran 7 to 11 cycles. TCRdb re-derived calls from the 5' RACE reads in MiXCR, one entry per CDR3 protein. The data show more than 1,000,000 distinct CDR3 sequences, roughly 24% seen once. The same data also went into a second study, on T cells of mothers and their children.

The sample comprised blood. The source is a girl aged 2 to 10 in good health.

The chain uses TRBV6-1 and TRBJ2-5; 10 positions agree with TRBD2. Matching the DNA end better, TRBJ2-7 makes the J call doubtful. Germline V CDR1 and CDR2: MNHNS, SASEGT. The CDR3 sequence is 18 residues long. The CDR3 spells CASSEGISAGGRPYEQYF. CDR3 in DNA: TGTGCCAGCAGTGAAGGTATTTCAGCGGGAGGGCGCCCCTACGAGCAGTACTTC.

The chain couples TRBV11-2 to TRBJ2-3, with a weak D call TRBD1 (5 bases). The CDR3 length is 14 residues. The germline V and J ends were trimmed by 0 bases and 9 bases, with 13 bases remaining between them. Looked up from germline, CDR1 is SGHAT and CDR2 is FQNNGV. CDR3 bases: TGTGCCAGCAGCTTAGATCAGGGCGTGCGGACGCAGTATTTT. Amino acid sequence: CASSLDQGVRTQYF.

This clonotype was picked up a small number of times. This may come from a read error, since a much larger clone is one base off. J is TRBJ2-5 and V is TRBV28; 11 bases line up with TRBD2. The last part of the DNA fits TRBJ2-7 better; the J call may be wrong. The germline V gene has CDR1 MDHEN and CDR2 SYDVKM. This CDR3 has 14 amino acids. CDR3 amino acids: CASRLAGVSYEQYF. CDR3 in DNA: TGTGCCAGCAGACTAGCGGGAGTCTCCTACGAGCAGTACTTC.

The chain has TRBV10-3 and TRBJ2-7; D gene unclear. The CDR3 is 13 residues long. Per the germline V gene, CDR1 is ENHRY and CDR2 is SYGVKD. V lost 8 bases to trimming and J lost 1 base, with 12 bases between them. Written as DNA, the CDR3 is TGTGCCATCTTGGCACAGACTTCCTACGAGCAGTACTTC. Its translation is CAILAQTSYEQYF.

In its sample, this clonotype was seen a few times. The chain combines TRBV20-1 with TRBJ2-5; D could derive from TRBD1 or TRBD2 (5 bases each). Matching the DNA end better, TRBJ2-1 makes the J call doubtful. CDR1 is DFQATT, CDR2 SNEGSKA, per germline (reference sequence). The CDR3 is made up of 16 amino acids. CDR3 in amino acids: CSARALTGAVLNEQFF. CDR3 nucleotides: TGCAGTGCTAGAGCCCTGACCGGGGCCGTCTTGAATGAGCAGTTCTTC.

This clonotype was seen only a few times. The chain uses TRBV5-1 and TRBJ2-7, with TRBD1 matching over 10 bases. CDR3 length: 16 residues. Germline V CDR1 and CDR2: SGHRS, YFSETQ. The ends lost 3 bases at V and 0 bases at J; junction bases unmatched: 6. The CDR3: CASSSTGTGVSYEQYF. Here the CDR3 DNA reads TGCGCCAGCAGCTCTACCGGGACAGGGGTCTCCTACGAGCAGTACTTC.

The J gene is TRBJ2-7, the V gene TRBV21-1; the D segment call TRBD2 is taken from the table without a DNA check. TRBV21-1 is recorded as a pseudogene. This CDR3 is 13 amino acids long. The CDR3 protein is CASSKVGENEQYF. The CDR3 DNA sequence: TGTGCCAGCAGCAAAGTGGGAGAGAACGAGCAGTACTTC.

V gene TRBV12-3 or TRBV12-4 combines with J gene TRBJ2-1, with a weak D call TRBD1 (5 bases). V dropped 3 bases and J dropped 0 bases, with 12 bases sitting between them. The CDR3 totals 16 residues. Here the CDR3 DNA reads TGTGCCAGCAGTTTTCAGGGCTTGAGCTCCTACAATGAGCAGTTCTTC. Its protein is CASSFQGLSSYNEQFF.

The J gene is TRBJ2-2, the V gene TRBV7-9; D is perhaps TRBD1 (5 bases). The CDR3 spans 17 residues. V was trimmed by 3 bases and J by 0 bases, leaving 14 bases between them. Germline V lookup: CDR1 SEHNR, CDR2 FQNEAQ (reference sequence). The CDR3 reads CASSFGMDTSNTGELFF. CDR3 coding DNA: TGTGCCAGCAGCTTTGGGATGGACACCTCGAACACCGGGGAGCTGTTTTTT.

The chain is built from TRBV10-3 and TRBJ1-2; 7 bases are shared with TRBD1. This CDR3 region has 14 residues. CDR1 is ENHRY, CDR2 SYGVKD, per germline. V was clipped by 5 bases and J by 4 bases; unmatched bases: 7. CDR3 sequence reads: CAISQMDRSYGYTF. The DNA for the CDR3 is TGTGCCATCAGTCAGATGGACAGGAGCTATGGCTACACCTTC.

This clonotype was counted a few times. This rearrangement joins TRBV27 to TRBJ2-5; D perhaps matches TRBD1 (6 bases). V was trimmed by 0 bases and J by 5 bases, leaving 22 bases between them. The CDR3 loop spans 18 amino acids. From germline, CDR1 is MNHEY and CDR2 SMNVEV (reference sequence). CDR3 bases: TGTGCCAGCAGTTTATCAGTATCGGGGTTTGGGGGCCCGGAGACCCAGTACTTC. Protein: CASSLSVSGFGGPETQYF.

The V and J genes are TRBV3-1 and TRBJ2-4; maybe TRBD2 (6 bases). The V gene's germline CDR1 is LGHDT and CDR2 YNNKEL (reference sequence). CDR3 size: 14 residues. V was cut by 7 bases and J by 4 bases, with 14 bases left in between. CDR3 in amino acids: CASTGVAGKNIQYF. The CDR3 coding sequence is TGTGCCAGCACGGGGGTGGCCGGAAAAAACATTCAGTACTTC.

The chain has TRBV29-1 and TRBJ1-1, with unresolved D. Germline V gene lookup returns CDR1 SQVTM and CDR2 ANQGSEA. V was cut by 4 bases and J by 5 bases, with 5 bases left in between. There are 10 residues in the CDR3. The CDR3 is CSVVETEAFF. CDR3 nucleotides: TGCAGCGTTGTGGAGACTGAAGCTTTCTTT. The variable domain in full, completed from reference TRBV29-1 and TRBJ1-1, reads SAVISQKPSRDICQRGTSLTIQCQVDSQVTMMFWYRQQPGQSLTLIATANQGSEATYESGFVIDKFPISRPNLTFSTLTVSNMSPEDSSIYLCSVVETEAFFGQGTRLTVV.

This clonotype was observed at least ten times. The gene calls are TRBV5-1 and TRBJ2-3; TRBD2 aligns across 7 bases. CDR1 is SGHRS and CDR2 is YFSETQ in the germline V gene. The CDR3 runs 16 residues. J lost 4 bases, V lost 4 bases, and 12 bases had no gene match. The CDR3 DNA sequence: TGCGCCAGCAGCCCGGAGGGGAGGGCCATTGCAGATACGCAGTATTTT. Protein: CASSPEGRAIADTQYF.

In its sample, this clonotype was seen a few times. The chain has TRBV7-3 and TRBJ2-6, with 7 bases lining up with TRBD1. Germline V gene data show CDR1 as SGHTA and CDR2 as FQGTGA. The CDR3 is made up of 17 amino acids. With V trimmed by 5 bases and J by 4 bases, 11 bases remained unmatched. CDR3 protein: CASSLRLTGIGANVLTF. The DNA of the CDR3 is TGTGCCAGCAGCCTACGTCTGACAGGGATCGGGGCCAACGTCCTGACTTTC.

V usage is TRBV6-2 or TRBV6-3 and J usage is TRBJ2-5; D is undetermined. This CDR3 is 12 amino acids long. From germline, CDR1 is MNHEY and CDR2 SVGEGT. Trimming took off 5 bases at V and 3 bases at J, with 7 bases between the two ends. CDR3 DNA sequence: TGTGCCAGCAGTCAGACCAAAGAGACCCAGTACTTC. It codes for CASSQTKETQYF.

The CDR3 is CSASKGLRIYNEQFF. For the CDR3, the DNA is TGCAGTGCTAGTAAGGGACTCAGGATCTACAATGAGCAGTTCTTC. The V gene is TRBV20-1, the J gene TRBJ2-1, with D possibly being TRBD2 (6 bases). Germline values: CDR1 DFQATT, CDR2 SNEGSKA (reference sequence). The CDR3 spans 15 residues. Deletions cut 3 bases from V and 3 bases from J, with 15 bases between.

The chain links TRBV9 to TRBJ1-1; no clear D gene. The CDR3 is 15 residues long. CDR1 SGDLS and CDR2 YYNGEE come from the germline V gene. The germline V and J ends were trimmed by 0 bases and 11 bases, with 20 bases remaining between them. The CDR3 region is CASSVADHPGLGAFF. The CDR3 DNA reads TGTGCCAGCAGCGTAGCTGATCACCCGGGTTTGGGGGCTTTCTTT.

A few counts support this clonotype. The genes are TRBV29-1 and TRBJ2-1; a weak D match, TRBD1 (6 bases). CDR1 SQVTM and CDR2 ANQGSEA come from the germline V gene. The V gene lost 4 bases and the J gene lost 1 base, with 11 bases spanning the gap. CDR3 length equals 14 residues. Here the CDR3 DNA reads TGCAGCGTTGTATCACAGGGATCCTACAATGAGCAGTTCTTC. Translated: CSVVSQGSYNEQFF.

The chain uses TRBV29-1 and TRBJ2-5; D unresolved. The CDR3 has 13 residues. The V gene's germline CDR1 is SQVTM and CDR2 ANQGSEA. V was clipped by 3 bases and J by 5 bases, with 13 bases between them. CDR3 sequence reads: CSVDVSDGETQYF. CDR3 sequence (DNA): TGCAGCGTTGATGTCTCAGATGGTGAGACCCAGTACTTC.